The rows below give T cell receptor beta chains drawn from one sample of a study of T cells after yellow fever vaccination. TCRdb analysed the 5' RACE reads with MiXCR anew, one entry per CDR3 protein. The sample includes 620,000 or so distinct CDR3 sequences, over 9% of them seen just once. This specimen consisted of PBMCs, obtained on the day of the yellow fever booster vaccination. Source of these receptors: a man younger than 45 who received the YFV17D yellow fever vaccine. The CDR3 runs from the conserved cysteine through the conserved F or W. A D gene is named only where the DNA matches it firmly. The size entry is marked missing in some rows and otherwise reads once, few, many or a size class.

>-|TRBJ2-1|TRBD2|TRBV5-8
TGTGCCAGCAGCCTGGGACTAGGGTTTGAGCAGTTCTTC
CASSLGLGFEQFF
>-|TRBJ2-5|-|TRBV20-1
TGCAGTGCTAGCCTCCTTCGGAACAGGGTGGAAGAGACCCAGTACTTC
CSASLLRNRVEETQYF
>-|TRBJ1-2|TRBD1|TRBV20-1
TGCAGTGCTTATTTGGACAGGGAGGATGGCTACACCTTC
CSAYLDREDGYTF
>-|TRBJ2-3|-|TRBV7-9
TGTGCCAGCAGCCCAAGGGCGCCCTCACCGGATACGCAGTATTTT
CASSPRAPSPDTQYF
>-|TRBJ2-7|-|TRBV12-3/TRBV12-4
TGTGCCAGCAGGGACGGGAATTCCTACGAGCAGTACTTC
CASRDGNSYEQYF
>-|TRBJ1-2|-|TRBV6-5
TGTGCCAGCAGTTACGCAGGGATTGCGAGTGGCTACACCTTC
CASSYAGIASGYTF
>-|TRBJ2-3|TRBD2|TRBV6-5
TGTGCCAGCAGTTACTCCGGGGGGGGCGCAACAGATACGCAGTATTTT
CASSYSGGGATDTQYF
>-|TRBJ2-7|TRBD1|TRBV9
TGTGCCAGCAGCGTAGTAGGGACAGGGGGCGAGCAGTACTTC
CASSVVGTGGEQYF
>few|TRBJ1-6|-|TRBV12-3/TRBV12-4
TGTGCCAGCAGTTTACTCGGCGGGCCTGGGGAGTCCTATAATTCACCCCTCCACTTT
CASSLLGGPGESYNSPLHF
>-|TRBJ1-5|TRBD1|TRBV4-2
TGTGCCAGCAGCCAGAAGGACAGGGAAGGACAGCCCCAGCATTTT
CASSQKDREGQPQHF
>-|TRBJ1-5|-|TRBV15
TGTGCCACCAGCAGAGACCTAGGCAATCAGCCCCAGCATTTT
CATSRDLGNQPQHF
>few|TRBJ2-1|-|TRBV20-1
TGCGGAGGGCTCGGGAACTCCTACAATGAGCAGTTCTTC
CGGLGNSYNEQFF
>many|TRBJ2-7|TRBD2|TRBV20-1
TGCAGTGCTAGAAATAGCGGGAGTTACGAGCAGTACTTC
CSARNSGSYEQYF
>few|TRBJ1-5|-|TRBV6-6
TGTGCCAGCAGTGACCAGGGTAATCAGCCCCAGCATTTT
CASSDQGNQPQHF
>few|TRBJ1-4|TRBD1|TRBV7-9
TGTGCCAGCAGCCCAGGGGACAGGGTCCCCGAAAAACTGTTTTTT
CASSPGDRVPEKLFF
>few|TRBJ2-2|-|TRBV15
TGTGCCACCAGCAGAGCGAGGGACACCGGGGAGCTGTTTTTT
CATSRARDTGELFF
>few|TRBJ2-1|-|TRBV7-9
TGTGCCAGCAGCTTAATGGGGTCCAATGAGCAGTTCTTC
CASSLMGSNEQFF
>few|TRBJ2-3|TRBD2|TRBV7-3
TGTGCCAGCAGCCCCCGCCAGCGGGAGAGAGGAGATACGCAGTATTTT
CASSPRQRERGDTQYF
>-|TRBJ2-1|TRBD2|TRBV6-5
TGTGCCAGCAGTTGGGCTTTAGCGGGAGGTCCCAATGAGCAGTTCTTC
CASSWALAGGPNEQFF
>-|TRBJ2-1|-|TRBV28
TGTGCCAGCAGCACCGACCTTGTTTTTTCCAATGAGCAGTTCTTC
CASSTDLVFSNEQFF
>many|TRBJ1-3|-|TRBV7-9
TGTGCCAGCAGCCCCGGCTCTGGAAACACCATATATTTT
CASSPGSGNTIYF
>few|TRBJ2-2|TRBD2|TRBV4-3
TGCGCCAGCAGTCCCAGACTAGCGGGAGACACCGGGGAGCTGTTTTTT
CASSPRLAGDTGELFF
>many|TRBJ2-2|-|TRBV4-3
TGCGCCAGCAGCCAAGAGTGGAGAGGAACCGGGGAGCTGTTTTTT
CASSQEWRGTGELFF
>few|TRBJ2-3|-|TRBV5-4
TGTGCCAGCAGCTTAACGACGGCTAGCACAGATACGCAGTATTTT
CASSLTTASTDTQYF
>few|TRBJ1-2|-|TRBV4-3
TGCGCCAGCAGCCAAGATGGGGCCATCCAGGTCTATGGCTACACCTTC
CASSQDGAIQVYGYTF
>-|TRBJ2-7|-|TRBV3-1
TGTGCCAGCAGCCAAGGCGCGGACCTCTACGAGCAGTACTTC
CASSQGADLYEQYF
>many|TRBJ2-5|TRBD2|TRBV18
TGTGCCAGCTCAACTAGACTAGCAGAGACCCAGTACTTC
CASSTRLAETQYF
>many|TRBJ2-7|-|TRBV29-1
TGCAGCGCGCGGACCGCGGCCGAGCAGTACTTC
CSARTAAEQYF
>few|TRBJ2-2|TRBD2|TRBV27
TGTGCCAGCAGTCCCGGACTAGCGGTTATCACCGGGGAGCTGTTTTTT
CASSPGLAVITGELFF
>-|TRBJ2-3|-|TRBV5-1
TGCGCCAGCAGCCCCGGGTACACAGATACGCGGTATTTT
CASSPGYTDTRYF
>-|TRBJ2-7|TRBD2|TRBV9
TGTGCCAGCAGCGACCCCGGGACTAGCGGGAGAAACGAGCAGTACTTC
CASSDPGTSGRNEQYF
>-|TRBJ2-1|-|TRBV6-2/TRBV6-3
TGTGCCAGCACCGTAGGAGGCAATGAGCAGTTCTTC
CASTVGGNEQFF
>-|TRBJ2-5|-|TRBV25-1
TGTGCCAGCAGCCGTCGCAACAGAGAAGAGACCCAGTACTTC
CASSRRNREETQYF
>few|TRBJ2-5|-|TRBV20-1
TGCAGTGCTAGAGGGAGGGGGGCTCGGGAGACCCAGTACTTC
CSARGRGARETQYF
>few|TRBJ1-5|TRBD1|TRBV7-9
TGTGCCAGCAGCCTGGGACAGGGAATAGATCAGCCCCAGCATTTT
CASSLGQGIDQPQHF
>few|TRBJ2-3|TRBD1|TRBV9
TGTGCCAGCAGCTTCTACGGGACAGCCTCCACAGATACGCAGTATTTT
CASSFYGTASTDTQYF
>-|TRBJ1-1|-|TRBV7-9
TGTGCCAGCAGCTTTCTTCCCCAAGGGAACACTGAAGCTTTCTTT
CASSFLPQGNTEAFF
>many|TRBJ2-5|-|TRBV20-1
TGCAGTGCTAGTGGCGGGACCAACCAAGAGACCCAGTACTTC
CSASGGTNQETQYF
>few|TRBJ1-5|-|TRBV7-2
TGTGCCAGCAGCCCCCGGGAGGGGCTAACTCGTAATCAGCCCCAGCATTTT
CASSPREGLTRNQPQHF
>few|TRBJ2-1|TRBD2|TRBV7-9
TGTGCCAGCAGTCTGCCCCTAGCGGGAGTTGAGCAGTTCTTC
CASSLPLAGVEQFF
>once|TRBJ2-1|-|TRBV15
TGTGCCACCAGCAGCAAACAGAGCTCCTACGATGAGCAGTTCTTC
CATSSKQSSYDEQFF
>few|TRBJ2-3|-|TRBV18
TGTGCCAGCTCACCAGGGCCAAGTTACACAGATACGCAGTATTTT
CASSPGPSYTDTQYF
>few|TRBJ1-1|-|TRBV7-6
TGTGCCAGCAGCTTACAACAGAACACTGAAGCTTTCTTT
CASSLQQNTEAFF
>few|TRBJ2-3|TRBD2|TRBV7-9
TGTGCCAGCAGCTTAGCCGCTAGCGGGAGTGCAGATACGCAGTATTTT
CASSLAASGSADTQYF
>few|TRBJ1-3|TRBD1|TRBV12-3/TRBV12-4
TGTGCCAGCAGTTTAGTTCTGGGGACAGGAGCTGGAAACACCATATATTTT
CASSLVLGTGAGNTIYF
>few|TRBJ2-7|-|TRBV5-1
TGCGCCAGCAGCTTAGGGACACTAGCCTACGAGCAGTACTTC
CASSLGTLAYEQYF
>few|TRBJ2-4|-|TRBV7-9
TGTGCCAGCAGCTTAACTGCCACAGGGAACATTCAGTACTTC
CASSLTATGNIQYF
>-|TRBJ1-2|-|TRBV7-2
TGTGCCAGCAGCTTGCAGGAGCAATTCTATGGCTACACCTTC
CASSLQEQFYGYTF
>-|TRBJ2-4|TRBD1|TRBV20-1
TGCAGTGCTCCGACAGGGCTAGCCAAAAACATTCAGTACTTC
CSAPTGLAKNIQYF